In this sample, the clone carrying this TCR beta chain turned up a few times. Antigen unknown. The data are from a study of response to subunit inactivated influenza vaccine. Study outcomes and limitations: Each seasonal flu vaccination may recruit only limited new T cells, authors suggested.

A single record per CDR3 protein comes from TCRdb applying MiXCR to the RT-PCR reads. This sample yields about half a million distinct CDR3 sequences, of which under 9% are seen a single time; 10% to 15% belongs to the top ten. This clonotype was sampled from a man between 50 and 70 years old who received an inactivated influenza vaccine. The specimen was PBMCs from blood, collected approximately 25 months after vaccination.

CDR3 sequence: CASSFTTGGSGGYTF. For the CDR3, the DNA is TGCGCCAGCAGCTTTACCACAGGGGGCAGTGGTGGCTACACCTTC. V gene TRBV5-1 combines with J gene TRBJ1-2; TRBD1 matches 9 bases. Germline trimming cut 2 bases from V and 7 bases from J; bases unmatched to any gene: 9. Germline V gives CDR1 SGHRS, CDR2 YFSETQ. The length of the CDR3 is 15 residues.